The 5 T cell receptor beta chains given below trace back to one sample, sequenced in a study of T cell responses to AZD1222 COVID-19 vaccine. Assay: immunoSEQ multiplex PCR; the TCRdb copy retains only in-frame clones and omits some. The sample contains about 97,000 clones, approximately 90% of which appear only once. Sequenced material: peripheral blood, taken on day 0 of AZD1222 vaccination. These receptors came from an adult in good health.

The genes are TRBV18 and TRBJ1-4; 8 bases line up with TRBD1. V lost 4 bases and J lost 1; bases outside the gene matches: 2. The CDR3 is made up of 15 amino acids. Germline V gene sequence: CDR1 KGHSH, CDR2 LQKENI. CDR3 in DNA: TGTGCCAGCTCACGCACAGGGGGAACTAATGAAAAACTGTTTTTT. This gives the protein CASSRTGGTNEKLFF.

The rearrangement links TRBV5-1 to TRBJ2-7; D tentatively fits TRBD1 or TRBD2 (5 bases each). V was shortened by 2 bases and J by 6 bases, with 9 bases between the two germline ends. CDR3 length: 12 residues. Germline-derived CDR1 and CDR2 are SGHRS and YFSETQ. The DNA of the CDR3 is TGCGCCAGCAGCTTTGCAGGGACCGAGCAGTACTTC. Translating gives CASSFAGTEQYF. The complete variable domain, with remaining parts taken from reference TRBV5-1 and TRBJ2-7, reads KAGVTQTPRYLIKTRGQQVTLSCSPISGHRSVSWYQQTPGQGLQFLFEYFSETQRNKGNFPGRFSGRQFSNSRSEMNVSTLELGDSALYLCASSFAGTEQYFGPGTRLTVT.

The gene calls are TRBV10-3 and TRBJ1-5; possibly TRBD1 for D (6 bases). The germline V gene has CDR1 ENHRY and CDR2 SYGVKD. The CDR3 runs 15 residues. V gave up 3 bases and J gave up 6 bases, with 15 bases separating them. The CDR3 sequence is CAISDPEGGGQPQHF. CDR3 in DNA: TGTGCCATCAGTGACCCCGAGGGGGGTGGTCAGCCCCAGCATTTT.

This chain links TRBV18 with TRBJ1-2; 7 nucleotides match TRBD1. From germline, CDR1 is KGHSH and CDR2 LQKENI. This CDR3 is 14 amino acids long. V lost 4 bases and J lost 6; bases outside the gene matches: 8. The CDR3 DNA reads as TGTGCCAGCTCACAACGGACAGGCGGGGATGGCTACACCTTC. This translates into CASSQRTGGDGYTF.

The chain has TRBV3-1 (or the pseudogene TRBV3-2) and TRBJ1-2; 11 bases are a match to TRBD1. The CDR3 consists of 14 residues. Looked up from germline, CDR1 is LGHDT and CDR2 is YNNKEL (reference sequence). V lost 3 bases to trimming and J lost 6 bases; unmatched junction nucleotides: 3. The CDR3 reads CASSHGDRGDGYTF. CDR3 coding DNA: TGTGCCAGCAGCCACGGGGACAGGGGGGATGGCTACACCTTC.